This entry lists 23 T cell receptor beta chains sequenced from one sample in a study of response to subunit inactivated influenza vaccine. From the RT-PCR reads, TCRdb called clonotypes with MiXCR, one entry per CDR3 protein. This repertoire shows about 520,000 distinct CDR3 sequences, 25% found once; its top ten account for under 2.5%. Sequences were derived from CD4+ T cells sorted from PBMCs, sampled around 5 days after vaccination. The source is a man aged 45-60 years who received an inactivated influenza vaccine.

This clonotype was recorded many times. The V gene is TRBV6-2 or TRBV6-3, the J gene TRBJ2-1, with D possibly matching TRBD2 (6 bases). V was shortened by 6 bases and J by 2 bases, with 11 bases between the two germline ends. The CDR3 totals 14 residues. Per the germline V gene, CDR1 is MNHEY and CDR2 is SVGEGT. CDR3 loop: CASRKRAPYNEQFF. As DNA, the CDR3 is TGTGCCAGCAGAAAGCGGGCCCCCTACAATGAGCAGTTCTTC.

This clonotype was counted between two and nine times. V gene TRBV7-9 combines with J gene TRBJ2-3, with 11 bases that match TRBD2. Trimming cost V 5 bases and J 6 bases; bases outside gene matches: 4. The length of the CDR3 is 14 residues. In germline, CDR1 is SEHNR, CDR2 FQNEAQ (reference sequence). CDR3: CASSAGLAVDTQYF. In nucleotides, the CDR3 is TGTGCCAGCAGCGCGGGACTAGCGGTCGATACGCAGTATTTT.

DNA for the CDR3: TGTGCCACCAGCAGAGATCGGGGTCTTAGCTCCTACGAGCAGTACTTC. Encoded protein: CATSRDRGLSSYEQYF. The gene calls are TRBV15 and TRBJ2-7; D is perhaps TRBD2 (5 bases). Trimming took off 0 bases at V and 0 bases at J, with 12 bases between the two ends. The germline V gene encodes CDR1 LNHNV and CDR2 YYDKDF (reference sequence). This CDR3 is built from 16 residues.

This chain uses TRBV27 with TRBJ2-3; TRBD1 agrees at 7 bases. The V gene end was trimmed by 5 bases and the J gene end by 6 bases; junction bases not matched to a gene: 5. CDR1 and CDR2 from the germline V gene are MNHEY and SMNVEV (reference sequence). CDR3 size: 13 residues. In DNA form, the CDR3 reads TGTGCCAGCAGTCACTTGGACAGGGATACGCAGTATTTT. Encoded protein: CASSHLDRDTQYF.

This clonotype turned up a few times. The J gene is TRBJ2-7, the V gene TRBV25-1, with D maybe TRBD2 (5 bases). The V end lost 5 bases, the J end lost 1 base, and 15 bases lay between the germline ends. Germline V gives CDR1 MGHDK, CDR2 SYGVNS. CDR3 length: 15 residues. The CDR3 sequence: CASSLPDSNSYEQYF. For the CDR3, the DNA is TGTGCCAGCAGTCTACCGGACTCCAATTCCTACGAGCAGTACTTC.

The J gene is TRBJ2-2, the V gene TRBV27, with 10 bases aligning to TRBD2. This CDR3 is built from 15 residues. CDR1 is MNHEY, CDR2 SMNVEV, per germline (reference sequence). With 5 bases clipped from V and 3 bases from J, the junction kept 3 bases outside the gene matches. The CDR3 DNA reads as TGTGCCAGCAGTGTTAGCGGGAGGTACACCGGGGAGCTGTTTTTT. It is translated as CASSVSGRYTGELFF.

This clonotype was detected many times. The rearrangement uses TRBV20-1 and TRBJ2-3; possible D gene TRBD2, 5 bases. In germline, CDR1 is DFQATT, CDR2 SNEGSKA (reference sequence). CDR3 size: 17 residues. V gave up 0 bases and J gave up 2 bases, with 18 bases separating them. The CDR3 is CSARDRSPSTSTDTQYF. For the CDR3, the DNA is TGCAGTGCTAGAGATCGGTCTCCTAGCACTTCCACAGATACGCAGTATTTT.

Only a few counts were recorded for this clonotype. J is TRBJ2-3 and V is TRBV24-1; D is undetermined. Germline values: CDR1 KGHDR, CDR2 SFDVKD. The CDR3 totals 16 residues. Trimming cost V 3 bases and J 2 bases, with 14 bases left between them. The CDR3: CATSDRRGAVTDTQYF. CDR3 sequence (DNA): TGTGCCACCAGTGATCGGCGTGGTGCAGTCACAGATACGCAGTATTTT.

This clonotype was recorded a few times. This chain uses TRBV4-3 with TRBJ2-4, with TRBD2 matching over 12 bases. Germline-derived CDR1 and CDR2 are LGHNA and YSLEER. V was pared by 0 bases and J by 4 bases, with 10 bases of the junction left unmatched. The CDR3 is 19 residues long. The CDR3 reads CASSQDYLLAGGIKNIQYF. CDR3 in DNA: TGCGCCAGCAGCCAAGATTACCTACTAGCGGGGGGAATTAAAAACATTCAGTACTTC.

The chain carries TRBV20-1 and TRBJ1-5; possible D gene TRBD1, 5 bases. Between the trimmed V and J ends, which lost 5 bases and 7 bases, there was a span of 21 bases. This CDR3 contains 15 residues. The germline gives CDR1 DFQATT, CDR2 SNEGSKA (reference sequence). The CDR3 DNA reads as TGCAGTGCTGGGGGGGTTATGGGCACTCGGCAGCCCCAGCATTTT. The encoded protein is CSAGGVMGTRQPQHF.

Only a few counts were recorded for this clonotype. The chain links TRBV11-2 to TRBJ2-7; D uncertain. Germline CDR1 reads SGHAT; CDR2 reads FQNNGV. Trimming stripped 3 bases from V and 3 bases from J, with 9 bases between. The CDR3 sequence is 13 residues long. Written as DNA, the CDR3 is TGTGCCAGCAGCTTTTCCGCAGTCTACGAGCAGTACTTC. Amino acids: CASSFSAVYEQYF. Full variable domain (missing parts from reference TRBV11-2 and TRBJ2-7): EAGVAQSPRYKIIEKRQSVAFWCNPISGHATLYWYQQILGQGPKLLIQFQNNGVVDDSQLPKDRFSAERLKGVDSTLKIQPAKLEDSAVYLCASSFSAVYEQYFGPGTRLTVT.

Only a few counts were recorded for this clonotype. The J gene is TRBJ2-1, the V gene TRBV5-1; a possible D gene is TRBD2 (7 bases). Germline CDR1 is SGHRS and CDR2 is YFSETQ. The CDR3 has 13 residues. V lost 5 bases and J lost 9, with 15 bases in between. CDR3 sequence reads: CASSGGGGGEQFF. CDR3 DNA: TGCGCCAGCAGTGGCGGGGGCGGCGGTGAGCAGTTCTTC. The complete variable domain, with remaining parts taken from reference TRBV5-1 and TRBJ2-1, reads KAGVTQTPRYLIKTRGQQVTLSCSPISGHRSVSWYQQTPGQGLQFLFEYFSETQRNKGNFPGRFSGRQFSNSRSEMNVSTLELGDSALYLCASSGGGGGEQFFGPGTRLTVL.

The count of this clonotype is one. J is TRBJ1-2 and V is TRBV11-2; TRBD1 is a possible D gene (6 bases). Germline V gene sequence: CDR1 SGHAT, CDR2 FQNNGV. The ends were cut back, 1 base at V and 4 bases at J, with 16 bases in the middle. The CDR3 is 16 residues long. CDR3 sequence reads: CASSLGAGALSYGYTF. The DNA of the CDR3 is TGTGCCAGCAGCTTAGGCGCGGGGGCTCTTTCCTATGGCTACACCTTC.

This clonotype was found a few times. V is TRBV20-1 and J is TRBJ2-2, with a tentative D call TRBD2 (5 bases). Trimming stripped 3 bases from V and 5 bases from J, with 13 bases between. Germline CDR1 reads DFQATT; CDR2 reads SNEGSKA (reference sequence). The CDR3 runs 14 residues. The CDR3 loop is CSARGPSGTGELFF. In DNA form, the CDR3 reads TGCAGTGCTAGGGGTCCTTCGGGAACCGGGGAGCTGTTTTTT.

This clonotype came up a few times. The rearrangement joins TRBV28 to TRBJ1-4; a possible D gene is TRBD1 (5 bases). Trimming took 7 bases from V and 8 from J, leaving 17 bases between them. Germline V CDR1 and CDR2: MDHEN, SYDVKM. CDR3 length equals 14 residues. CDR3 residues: CASTAPLPGEKLFF. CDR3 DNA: TGTGCCAGCACGGCCCCCCTACCAGGGGAAAAACTGTTTTTT.

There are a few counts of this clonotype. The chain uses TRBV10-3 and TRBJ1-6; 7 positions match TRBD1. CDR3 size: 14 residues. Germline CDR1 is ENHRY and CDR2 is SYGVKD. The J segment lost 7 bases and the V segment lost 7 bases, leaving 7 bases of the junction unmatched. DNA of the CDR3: TGTGCCATCAACCAACAGGGGCCAAATTCACCCCTCCACTTT. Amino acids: CAINQQGPNSPLHF.

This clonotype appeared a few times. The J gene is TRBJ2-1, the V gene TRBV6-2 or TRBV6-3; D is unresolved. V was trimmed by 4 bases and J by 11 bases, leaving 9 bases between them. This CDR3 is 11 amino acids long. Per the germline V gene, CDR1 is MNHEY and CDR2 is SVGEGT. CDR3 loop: CASSSWGKQFF. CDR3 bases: TGTGCCAGCAGTTCATGGGGTAAGCAGTTCTTC.

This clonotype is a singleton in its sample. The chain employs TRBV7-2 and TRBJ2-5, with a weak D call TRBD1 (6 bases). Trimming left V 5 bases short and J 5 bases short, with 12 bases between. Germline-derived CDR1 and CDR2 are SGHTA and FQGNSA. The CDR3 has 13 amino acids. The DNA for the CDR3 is TGTGCCAGCAGCGTCACAGGGTCGGAGACCCAGTACTTC. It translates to CASSVTGSETQYF.

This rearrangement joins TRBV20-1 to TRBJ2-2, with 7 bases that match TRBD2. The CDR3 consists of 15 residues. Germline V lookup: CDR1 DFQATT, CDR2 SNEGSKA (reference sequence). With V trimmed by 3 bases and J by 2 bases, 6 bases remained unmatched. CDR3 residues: CSASRSSGNTGELFF. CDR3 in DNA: TGCAGTGCTAGTCGGTCTAGCGGAAACACCGGGGAGCTGTTTTTT.

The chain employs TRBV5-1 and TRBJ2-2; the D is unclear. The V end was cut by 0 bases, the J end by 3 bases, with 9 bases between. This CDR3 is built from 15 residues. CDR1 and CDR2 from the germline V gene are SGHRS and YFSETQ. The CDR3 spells CASSLDSPYTGELFF. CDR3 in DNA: TGCGCCAGCAGCTTGGACAGCCCGTACACCGGGGAGCTGTTTTTT. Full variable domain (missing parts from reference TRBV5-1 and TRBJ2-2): KAGVTQTPRYLIKTRGQQVTLSCSPISGHRSVSWYQQTPGQGLQFLFEYFSETQRNKGNFPGRFSGRQFSNSRSEMNVSTLELGDSALYLCASSLDSPYTGELFFGEGSRLTVL.

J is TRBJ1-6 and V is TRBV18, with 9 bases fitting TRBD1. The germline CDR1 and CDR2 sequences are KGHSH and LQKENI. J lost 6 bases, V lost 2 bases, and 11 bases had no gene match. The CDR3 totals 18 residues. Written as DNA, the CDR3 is TGTGCCAGCTCACCAACTGCGGGACAGGGTTCCGGTAATTCACCCCTCCACTTT. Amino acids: CASSPTAGQGSGNSPLHF. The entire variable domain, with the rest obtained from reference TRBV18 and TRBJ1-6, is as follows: NAGVMQNPRHLVRRRGQEARLRCSPMKGHSHVYWYRQLPEEGLKFMVYLQKENIIDESGMPKERFSAEFPKEGPSILRIQQVVRGDSAAYFCASSPTAGQGSGNSPLHFGNGTRLTVT.

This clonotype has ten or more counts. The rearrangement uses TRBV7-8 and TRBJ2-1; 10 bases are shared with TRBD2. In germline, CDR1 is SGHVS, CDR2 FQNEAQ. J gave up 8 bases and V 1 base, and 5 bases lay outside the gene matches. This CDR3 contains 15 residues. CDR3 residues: CASSLGSGRSHEQFF. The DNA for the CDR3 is TGTGCCAGCAGCTTAGGTAGCGGGAGGTCCCATGAGCAGTTCTTC.

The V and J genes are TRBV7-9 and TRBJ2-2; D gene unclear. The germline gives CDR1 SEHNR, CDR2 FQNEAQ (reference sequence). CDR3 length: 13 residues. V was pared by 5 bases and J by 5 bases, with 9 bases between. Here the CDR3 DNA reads TGTGCCAGCAGCACAACGCGAACCGGGGAGCTGTTTTTT. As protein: CASSTTRTGELFF.